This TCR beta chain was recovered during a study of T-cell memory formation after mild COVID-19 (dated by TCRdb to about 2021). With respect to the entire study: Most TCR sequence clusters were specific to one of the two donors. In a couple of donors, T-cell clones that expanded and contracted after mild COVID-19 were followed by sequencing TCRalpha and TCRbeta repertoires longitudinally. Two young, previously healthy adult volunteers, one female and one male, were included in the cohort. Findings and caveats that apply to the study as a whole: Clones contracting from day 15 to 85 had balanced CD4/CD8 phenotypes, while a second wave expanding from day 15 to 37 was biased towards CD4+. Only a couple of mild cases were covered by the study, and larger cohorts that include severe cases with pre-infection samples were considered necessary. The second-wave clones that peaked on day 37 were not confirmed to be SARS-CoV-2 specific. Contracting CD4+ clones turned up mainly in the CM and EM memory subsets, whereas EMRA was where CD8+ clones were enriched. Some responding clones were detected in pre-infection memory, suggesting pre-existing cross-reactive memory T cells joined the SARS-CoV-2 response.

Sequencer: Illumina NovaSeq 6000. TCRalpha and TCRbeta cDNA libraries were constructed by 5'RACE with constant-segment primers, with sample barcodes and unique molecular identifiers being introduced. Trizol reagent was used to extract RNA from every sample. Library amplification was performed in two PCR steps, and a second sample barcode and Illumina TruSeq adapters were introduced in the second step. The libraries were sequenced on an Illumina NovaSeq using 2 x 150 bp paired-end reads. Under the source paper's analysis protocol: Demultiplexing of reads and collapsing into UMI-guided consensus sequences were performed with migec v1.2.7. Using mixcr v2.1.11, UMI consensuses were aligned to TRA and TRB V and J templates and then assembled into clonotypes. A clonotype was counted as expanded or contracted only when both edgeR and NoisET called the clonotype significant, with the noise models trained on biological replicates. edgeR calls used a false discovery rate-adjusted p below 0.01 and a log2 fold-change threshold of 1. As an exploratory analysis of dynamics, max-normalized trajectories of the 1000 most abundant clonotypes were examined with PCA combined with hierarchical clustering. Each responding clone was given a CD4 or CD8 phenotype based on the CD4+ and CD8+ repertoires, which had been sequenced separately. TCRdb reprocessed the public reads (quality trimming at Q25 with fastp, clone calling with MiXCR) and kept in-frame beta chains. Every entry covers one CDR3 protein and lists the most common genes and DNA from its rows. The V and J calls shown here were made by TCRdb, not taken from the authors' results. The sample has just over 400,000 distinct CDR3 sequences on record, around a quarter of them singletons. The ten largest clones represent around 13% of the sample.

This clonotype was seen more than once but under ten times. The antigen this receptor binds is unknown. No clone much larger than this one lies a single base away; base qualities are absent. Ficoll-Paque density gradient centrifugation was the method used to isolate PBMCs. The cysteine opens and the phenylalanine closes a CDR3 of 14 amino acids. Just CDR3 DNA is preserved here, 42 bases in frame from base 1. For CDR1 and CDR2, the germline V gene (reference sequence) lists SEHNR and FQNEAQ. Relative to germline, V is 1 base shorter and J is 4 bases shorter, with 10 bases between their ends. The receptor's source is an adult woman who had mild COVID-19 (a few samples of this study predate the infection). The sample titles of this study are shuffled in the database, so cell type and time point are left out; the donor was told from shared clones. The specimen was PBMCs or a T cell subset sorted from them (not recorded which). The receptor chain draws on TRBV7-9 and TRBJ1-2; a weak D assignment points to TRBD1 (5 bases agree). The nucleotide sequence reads TGTGCCAGCAGCTTAGGGGGCGCGGTCTATGGCTACACCTTC. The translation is CASSLGGAVYGYTF. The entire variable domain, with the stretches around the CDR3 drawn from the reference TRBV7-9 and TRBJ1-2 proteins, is DTGVSQNPRHKITKRGQNVTFRCDPISEHNRLYWYRQTLGQGPEFLTYFQNEAQLEKSRLLSDRFSAERPKGSFSTLEIQRTEQGDSAMYLCASSLGGAVYGYTFGSGTRLTVV.